Following are 14 T cell receptor beta chains from one sample sequenced in a study of cytomegalovirus exposure and HLA in healthy donors. Primers for the PCR totalled 60 Vbeta and 13 Jbeta. Profiling relied on immunoSEQ multiplex PCR, and the TCRdb table lists in-frame clones only, not all of them. The data contain 150,000 to 180,000 clones, more than 60% of them seen just once; the ten biggest clones take up under 4.5%. Sequencing was performed on PBMCs. The receptors derive from a woman in her thirties or forties in good health and CMV-seronegative.

This clone came up a few times. V gene TRBV18 combines with J gene TRBJ1-1, with TRBD1 as a possible D gene (6 bases). Germline CDR1 and CDR2: KGHSH and LQKENI. This CDR3 is 13 amino acids long. Between the trimmed V and J ends, which lost 1 base and 5 bases, there was a span of 8 bases. The CDR3 sequence: CASSPQGGTEAFF. The CDR3 DNA reads TGTGCCAGCTCACCACAGGGGGGGACTGAAGCTTTCTTT.

This chain connects TRBV5-1 to TRBJ1-4; D is possibly TRBD1 (6 bases). The CDR3 length is 16 residues. The germline V and J ends were trimmed by 6 bases and 3 bases, with 18 bases remaining between them. Germline V gene sequence: CDR1 SGHRS, CDR2 YFSETQ. CDR3 in amino acids: CASTQGTGWANEKLFF. In nucleotides, the CDR3 is TGCGCCAGCACCCAGGGGACGGGCTGGGCTAATGAAAAACTGTTTTTT.

V gene TRBV19 combines with J gene TRBJ1-1; no clear D. The CDR3 is made up of 12 amino acids. The ends were cut back, 7 bases at V and 0 bases at J, with 6 bases in the middle. Germline V gives CDR1 LNHDA, CDR2 SQIVND (reference sequence). CDR3 residues: CASKRVNTEAFF. CDR3 sequence (DNA): TGTGCCAGTAAAAGAGTGAACACTGAAGCTTTCTTT.

This clone was picked up one time. J is TRBJ2-5 and V is TRBV9; weak D call: TRBD2 (7 bases). The ends were cut back, 1 base at V and 7 bases at J, with 11 bases in the middle. CDR1 is SGDLS and CDR2 is YYNGEE in the germline V gene. The CDR3 spans 13 residues. CDR3 sequence: CASSVNREGTQYF. The CDR3 DNA reads TGTGCCAGCAGCGTAAACAGGGAGGGGACCCAGTACTTC.

This chain links TRBV2 with TRBJ2-7, with 7 bases matching TRBD2. CDR1 is SNHLY, CDR2 FYNNEI, per germline. The CDR3 has 14 residues. V lost 6 bases and J lost 2; bases outside the gene matches: 7. CDR3 protein: CASSPGLAAYEQYF. As DNA, the CDR3 is TGTGCCAGCAGCCCCGGGCTAGCGGCCTACGAGCAGTACTTC.

This chain joins TRBV7-9 and TRBJ2-7, with 8 nucleotides matching TRBD2. The length of the CDR3 is 17 residues. The V gene's germline CDR1 is SEHNR and CDR2 FQNEAQ (reference sequence). The J segment lost 0 bases and the V segment lost 0 bases, leaving 7 bases of the junction unmatched. The CDR3 spells CASSLAPLAESSYEQYF. CDR3 sequence (DNA): TGTGCCAGCAGCTTAGCTCCACTAGCGGAAAGCTCCTACGAGCAGTACTTC. The full variable domain, rest sourced from reference TRBV7-9 and TRBJ2-7, is DTGVSQNPRHKITKRGQNVTFRCDPISEHNRLYWYRQTLGQGPEFLTYFQNEAQLEKSRLLSDRFSAERPKGSFSTLEIQRTEQGDSAMYLCASSLAPLAESSYEQYFGPGTRLTVT.

This chain joins TRBV4-1 and TRBJ2-7; D is uncertain. This CDR3 contains 13 residues. V lost 1 base and J 2 bases, leaving 6 bases between the germline ends. Germline CDR1 MGHRA, CDR2 YSYEKL. The CDR3, as DNA: TGCGCCAGCAGCCAAGGACAAGCCTACGAGCAGTACTTC. This gives the protein CASSQGQAYEQYF.

This clone appeared a single time. Within the sample, other DNA sequences also encode this same CDR3. V gene TRBV11-3 combines with J gene TRBJ1-1, with unresolved D. Germline V lookup: CDR1 SGHNT, CDR2 YENEEA. The CDR3 covers 14 residues. V was clipped by 0 bases and J by 1 base, with 6 bases between them. The CDR3 loop is CASSLEGGNTEAFF. In nucleotides, the CDR3 is TGTGCCAGCAGCTTAGAGGGAGGGAACACTGAAGCTTTCTTT.

The chain uses TRBV7-9 and TRBJ2-1, with a tentative D call TRBD2 (6 bases). Per germline, CDR1 SEHNR and CDR2 FQNEAQ (reference sequence). CDR3 length: 14 residues. The ends were cut back, 3 bases at V and 7 bases at J, with 13 bases in the middle. In DNA form, the CDR3 reads TGTGCCAGCAGCTTGCGGGGAGGAGGGAATGAGCAGTTCTTC. As protein: CASSLRGGGNEQFF.

The chain carries TRBV28 and TRBJ1-2, with D perhaps matching TRBD1 (6 bases). The CDR3 is 14 amino acids. Trimming removed 4 bases from V and 6 bases from J, with 15 bases in between. The germline CDR1 and CDR2 sequences are MDHEN and SYDVKM. The CDR3 loop is CASSSSGTQNGYTF. CDR3 coding DNA: TGTGCCAGCAGTTCAAGCGGGACACAAAATGGCTACACCTTC.

This clone was observed a handful of times. This sample also contains other DNA sequences that code for the same CDR3. The chain employs TRBV5-1 and TRBJ1-1; 8 bases line up with TRBD1. Germline CDR1 and CDR2: SGHRS and YFSETQ. Trimming removed 0 bases from V and 2 bases from J; junction bases left unmatched: 3. This CDR3 has 15 amino acids. The CDR3 DNA reads TGCGCCAGCAGCTTGGATGGACAGGGCAACACTGAAGCTTTCTTT. Amino acid sequence: CASSLDGQGNTEAFF.

V is TRBV6-6 and J is TRBJ2-2, with 11 bases identical to TRBD1. CDR3 size: 16 residues. Germline lookup yields CDR1 MNHNY and CDR2 SVGAGI (reference sequence). V lost 10 bases and J lost 6; bases outside the gene matches: 13. Written as DNA, the CDR3 is TGTGCCACCCAGAGGGTCCCGGGACAGGGGGCCGGGGAGCTGTTTTTT. Its protein product is CATQRVPGQGAGELFF.

This clone was found once. The rearrangement joins TRBV4-1 to TRBJ1-5; TRBD1 might be the D (5 bases). Germline V lookup: CDR1 MGHRA, CDR2 YSYEKL. Trimming took 3 bases from V and 3 from J, leaving 12 bases between them. The CDR3 is made up of 15 amino acids. CDR3 nucleotide sequence: TGCGCCAGCAGCCATCGTGACAGCGCCAATCAGCCCCAGCATTTT. This encodes CASSHRDSANQPQHF.

V is TRBV13 and J is TRBJ1-2, with D tentatively TRBD1 (6 bases). V lost 8 bases and J 4 bases, leaving 17 bases between the germline ends. CDR1 and CDR2 (germline): PRHDT, FYEKMQ (reference sequence). The CDR3 sequence is 14 residues long. CDR3 protein: CASSLPDRSYGYTF. CDR3 coding DNA: TGTGCCAGCTCCCTCCCAGACAGGTCCTATGGCTACACCTTC.